Each of the 27 T cell receptor beta chains below was sequenced from the same sample in a study of OX40 agonist ivuxolimab in advanced cancers. The table came from immunoSEQ multiplex PCR; TCRdb's copy has only in-frame clones and leaves some out. The sample carries 70,000 or so clones, just over 85% recorded once. This specimen consisted of CD4+ or CD8+ T cells sorted from blood, obtained in a trial of the OX40 agonist ivuxolimab. The receptors stem from an adult with an advanced solid tumor such as melanoma, head and neck, liver or kidney cancer.

The gene calls are TRBV5-1 and TRBJ1-5; a possible D gene is TRBD1 (5 bases). Trimming removed 1 base from V and 5 bases from J, with 7 bases in between. The V gene's germline CDR1 is SGHRS and CDR2 YFSETQ. The CDR3 runs to 13 residues. DNA of the CDR3: TGCGCCAGCAGCTTGTCAGGGTATCAGCCCCAGCATTTT. It yields the protein CASSLSGYQPQHF.

This clone was found once. The chain combines TRBV5-1 with TRBJ2-7; 7 bases are shared with TRBD2. The CDR3 loop spans 13 amino acids. After removal of 5 bases from V and 4 bases from J, the junction contained 6 bases not matched to a gene. Germline V gene data show CDR1 as SGHRS and CDR2 as YFSETQ. As DNA, the CDR3 is TGCGCCAGCAGGCAGCGGGAAGGGTACGAGCAGTACTTC. This encodes CASRQREGYEQYF. Drawing the rest from reference TRBV5-1 and TRBJ2-7, the complete variable domain is KAGVTQTPRYLIKTRGQQVTLSCSPISGHRSVSWYQQTPGQGLQFLFEYFSETQRNKGNFPGRFSGRQFSNSRSEMNVSTLELGDSALYLCASRQREGYEQYFGPGTRLTVT.

The rearrangement joins TRBV6-1 to TRBJ2-2, with 9 bases matching TRBD2. V lost 0 bases to trimming and J lost 6 bases; unmatched junction nucleotides: 5. Germline values: CDR1 MNHNS, CDR2 SASEGT. This CDR3 region has 16 residues. CDR3 in DNA: TGTGCCAGCAGTGAAGCGCCTAGCGGGATAGCCGGGGAGCTGTTTTTT. Its translation is CASSEAPSGIAGELFF.

This clone was detected a few times. The genes are TRBV6-1 and TRBJ2-2; a possible D gene is TRBD2 (6 bases). Germline CDR1 reads MNHNS; CDR2 reads SASEGT. The CDR3 contains 12 residues. With 4 bases removed from V and 6 bases from J, the gap between germline ends came to 6 bases. CDR3 DNA: TGTGCCAGCAGTGGGGGGGCCGGGGAGCTGTTTTTT. Residues: CASSGGAGELFF.

Only a few counts were recorded for this clone. The V call is TRBV5-1, the J call TRBJ1-6; TRBD1 agrees at 8 bases. With 5 bases clipped from V and 9 bases from J, the junction kept 13 bases outside the gene matches. Germline assignment: CDR1 SGHRS and CDR2 YFSETQ. The CDR3 spans 16 residues. CDR3 in amino acids: CASRRTFDRGSSPLHF. The DNA of the CDR3 is TGCGCCAGCAGAAGGACCTTCGACAGGGGAAGTTCACCCCTCCACTTT.

The rearrangement uses TRBV5-6 and TRBJ2-7; D might be TRBD2 (6 bases). Trimming pared 0 bases from V and 6 bases from J, leaving 10 bases between. CDR1 and CDR2 (germline): SGHDT, YYEEEE. CDR3 length: 13 residues. CDR3 residues: CASSLAPGGEQYF. The CDR3 DNA follows: TGTGCCAGCAGCTTGGCCCCCGGGGGCGAGCAGTACTTC.

This clone was found a few times. This chain uses TRBV19 with TRBJ2-3; 8 bases align to TRBD1. This CDR3 has 15 amino acids. Unmatched junction bases numbered 5, after V lost 4 bases and J lost 2 bases. Germline V gives CDR1 LNHDA, CDR2 SQIVND (reference sequence). The DNA for the CDR3 is TGTGCCAGTAGTAAAGGGACAGGCGTCACAGATACGCAGTATTTT. Residues: CASSKGTGVTDTQYF.

This clone was recorded only once. The V call is TRBV19, the J call TRBJ2-5; D is uncertain. Germline-derived CDR1 and CDR2 are LNHDA and SQIVND (reference sequence). The V end lost 5 bases, the J end lost 11 bases, and 12 bases lay between the germline ends. The CDR3 loop spans 11 amino acids. The CDR3 reads CASSLDRKQYF. CDR3 nucleotide sequence: TGTGCCAGTAGTCTGGACCGCAAGCAGTACTTC.

The genes are TRBV5-1 and TRBJ1-1, with D maybe TRBD1 (5 bases). CDR3 length: 15 residues. Trimming shortened V by 0 bases and J by 0 bases, and 9 bases separated the two germline ends. Germline V CDR1 and CDR2: SGHRS, YFSETQ. CDR3 loop: CASSLAAGMNTEAFF. CDR3 nucleotide sequence: TGCGCCAGCAGCTTGGCCGCAGGGATGAACACTGAAGCTTTCTTT.

The gene calls are TRBV7-2 and TRBJ2-7; TRBD2 aligns across 10 bases. Losses at the gene ends were 5 bases for V and 9 bases for J; bases not matched to a gene: 16. Germline CDR1 SGHTA, CDR2 FQGNSA. The CDR3 is 16 residues long. CDR3 amino acids: CASSLTGLAGAQGQYF. CDR3 nucleotide sequence: TGTGCCAGCAGCCTGACCGGGCTAGCGGGGGCACAGGGGCAGTACTTC.

The chain uses TRBV30 and TRBJ2-7; 8 bases are a match to TRBD1. CDR1 and CDR2 from the germline V gene are GTSNPN and SVGIG (reference sequence). The CDR3 loop spans 15 amino acids. J was trimmed by 5 bases and V by 1 base; bases with no gene match: 10. The CDR3 DNA reads TGTGCCTGGAGTGAAGCAGGGGGCGGATTCCACGAGCAGTACTTC. Translated, it gives CAWSEAGGGFHEQYF. Filled out from reference TRBV30 and TRBJ2-7, the complete variable domain reads SQTIHQWPATLVQPVGSPLSLECTVEGTSNPNLYWYRQAAGRGLQLLFYSVGIGQISSEVPQNLSASRPQDRQFILSSKKLLLSDSGFYLCAWSEAGGGFHEQYFGPGTRLTVT.

This chain uses TRBV19 with TRBJ2-5; TRBD1 is a possible D gene (5 bases). From germline, CDR1 is LNHDA and CDR2 SQIVND (reference sequence). This CDR3 has 13 amino acids. With 7 bases removed from V and 5 bases from J, the gap between germline ends came to 14 bases. The CDR3 region has the DNA TGTGCCAGTAAGGTAGAAGGGGCGGAGACCCAGTACTTC. Its protein is CASKVEGAETQYF.

The chain has TRBV19 and TRBJ2-5, with D perhaps matching TRBD2 (5 bases). Germline V gene data show CDR1 as LNHDA and CDR2 as SQIVND (reference sequence). V was shortened by 4 bases and J by 3 bases, with 12 bases between the two germline ends. CDR3 length equals 14 residues. This CDR3 is CASSNSQAEETQYF. Here the CDR3 DNA reads TGTGCCAGTAGTAATTCCCAAGCGGAAGAGACCCAGTACTTC.

This chain connects TRBV6-5 to TRBJ2-1; D call uncertain. Germline CDR1 is MNHEY and CDR2 is SVGAGI. V was trimmed by 5 bases and J by 4 bases, leaving 6 bases between them. The CDR3 spans 12 residues. The CDR3 loop reads CASSGRYNEQFF. Here the CDR3 DNA reads TGTGCCAGCAGTGGCAGATACAATGAGCAGTTCTTC.

The chain joins TRBV27 to TRBJ1-1; 8 bases map to TRBD1. Germline V gives CDR1 MNHEY, CDR2 SMNVEV (reference sequence). The CDR3 extends over 14 amino acids. V trimming: 4 bases; J trimming: 8 bases; junction bases outside the gene matches: 9. DNA for the CDR3: TGTGCCAGCAGTTCCCGGACAGGGTTTCCCGAAGCTTTCTTT. Amino acid sequence: CASSSRTGFPEAFF.

The CDR3, as DNA: TGTGCCAGTAGTATCGGGACAGGGGGCTTTGATCAGCCCCAGCATTTT. Its translation: CASSIGTGGFDQPQHF. V and J are TRBV19 and TRBJ1-5; 12 bases map to TRBD1. Germline assignment: CDR1 LNHDA and CDR2 SQIVND (reference sequence). The J segment lost 5 bases and the V segment lost 3 bases, leaving 5 bases of the junction unmatched. The CDR3 length is 16 residues. Complete variable domain (other parts from reference TRBV19 and TRBJ1-5): DGGITQSPKYLFRKEGQNVTLSCEQNLNHDAMYWYRQDPGQGLRLIYYSQIVNDFQKGDIAEGYSVSREKKESFPLTVTSAQKNPTAFYLCASSIGTGGFDQPQHFGDGTRLSIL.

This clone was seen only once. The chain combines TRBV6-5 with TRBJ1-5; tentatively, D is TRBD1 (6 bases). CDR3 length: 15 residues. CDR1 and CDR2 from the germline V gene are MNHEY and SVGAGI. V gave up 6 bases and J gave up 5 bases, with 17 bases separating them. CDR3 in amino acids: CASSRQVPRYQPQHF. CDR3 nucleotides: TGTGCCAGCAGCCGACAGGTCCCCCGTTATCAGCCCCAGCATTTT.

The rearrangement uses TRBV11-2 and TRBJ2-7, with 8 bases that match TRBD2. The V and J ends lost 5 bases and 4 bases, in that order; junction bases with no gene match: 7. Germline CDR1 and CDR2: SGHAT and FQNNGV. The CDR3 consists of 14 residues. CDR3 nucleotides: TGTGCCAGCAGCCGGAGCGGGGGAGGGTACGAGCAGTACTTC. Its protein product is CASSRSGGGYEQYF.

This chain connects TRBV12-2 to TRBJ2-5. TRBV12-2 represents a pseudogene. The CDR3 is made up of 15 amino acids. CDR3 in DNA: TGTGCAAGTCGCTTAGGGGGTGATTTCCAAGAGACCCAGTACTTC. As protein: CASRLGGDFQETQYF.

This chain uses TRBV9 with TRBJ2-7; 7 nucleotides line up with TRBD1. Germline trimming cut 4 bases from V and 7 bases from J; bases unmatched to any gene: 17. This CDR3 has 16 residues. Per germline, CDR1 SGDLS and CDR2 YYNGEE. The CDR3 here is CASSPGGTVEEFEQYF. DNA for the CDR3: TGTGCCAGCAGCCCCGGTGGGACAGTCGAAGAATTTGAGCAGTACTTC.

The chain combines TRBV19 with TRBJ2-3, with 7 bases that match TRBD2. Germline V gives CDR1 LNHDA, CDR2 SQIVND (reference sequence). This CDR3 comprises 16 residues. V lost 3 bases, J lost 1 base, and 7 bases stayed unmatched. The CDR3 sequence is CASSIGGSLGTDTQYF. The DNA of the CDR3 is TGTGCCAGTAGTATTGGCGGGAGCTTGGGCACAGATACGCAGTATTTT.

The rearrangement uses TRBV18 and TRBJ2-7, with D perhaps TRBD1 (5 bases). CDR1 and CDR2 (germline): KGHSH, LQKENI. V lost 2 bases and J lost 6, with 8 bases in between. The CDR3 covers 12 residues. The CDR3 nucleotides are TGTGCCAGCTCACCAAGGGGCCTCGAGCAGTACTTC. Encoded protein: CASSPRGLEQYF.

The gene calls are TRBV6-5 and TRBJ1-2; D is unresolved. Deletions cut 0 bases from V and 2 bases from J, with 7 bases between. The CDR3 consists of 14 residues. CDR1 and CDR2 (germline): MNHEY, SVGAGI. The CDR3 sequence: CASSYSRINYGYTF. CDR3 DNA: TGTGCCAGCAGTTACTCGAGGATAAACTATGGCTACACCTTC.

The chain is built from TRBV28 and TRBJ2-2; no clear D. V was cut by 7 bases and J by 2 bases, with 8 bases left in between. CDR1 and CDR2 (germline): MDHEN, SYDVKM. This CDR3 is built from 13 residues. Written as DNA, the CDR3 is TGTGCCAGCAATCGCCCTAACACCGGGGAGCTGTTTTTT. This encodes CASNRPNTGELFF.

The chain is built from TRBV21-1 and TRBJ2-5; the table gives TRBD2 as D, unverified against the DNA. TRBV21-1 is deemed a pseudogene. The CDR3 runs to 17 residues. Here the CDR3 DNA reads TGTGCCAGCAGCAAAAAGGCACACGGGTGGCACCAAGAGACCCAGTACTTC. Its protein product is CASSKKAHGWHQETQYF.

The rearrangement links TRBV5-6 to TRBJ2-7; D is unresolved. CDR1 is SGHDT and CDR2 is YYEEEE in the germline V gene. The CDR3 runs to 15 residues. The V and J ends lost 1 base and 1 base respectively, with 12 bases between them. The CDR3 loop is CASSLLDGRSYEQYF. The CDR3 bases are TGTGCCAGCAGCTTGTTGGACGGTAGATCCTACGAGCAGTACTTC.

This sequence joins TRBV15 and TRBJ1-2; unclear D gene. The ends were cut back, 3 bases at V and 4 bases at J, with 18 bases in the middle. CDR1 is LNHNV, CDR2 YYDKDF, per germline (reference sequence). The CDR3 is 16 residues long. DNA of the CDR3: TGTGCCACCAGCAGGGAGGGTCCCGATTGGAGCTATGGCTACACCTTC. Translation gives CATSREGPDWSYGYTF.